This T cell receptor beta chain was captured by sequencing in a study of shared clonotypes between healthy human individuals (dated by TCRdb to about 2020). In terms of the full investigation: A couple of women and a few men aged 18 to 49 years were included in the cohort. For each donor, CD4 naive and CD4 memory were each run on three plates, CD8 naive on two plates, and CD8 memory on one plate. To estimate repertoire size and how much clonotypes are shared between individuals, the study performed deep sequencing of blood TCR repertoires from five healthy adults. Libraries were prepared and TCR repertoires were sequenced by different laboratories using diverse techniques, in order to increase sequencing depth and limit assay-specific biases. Each donor's leukapheresis produced roughly between roughly 0.94 and 9.5 billion PBMCs. Paper-wide results and their limitations: Because the study included a small number of donors, the genetic and exposure-history diversity represented was limited. Across a few donors, around 5% of naive CD4, 3% to 3.5% of naive CD8, 2.3% of memory CD4, and under 0.45% of memory CD8 clonotypes were shared. Sampling was limited to blood, and TCR repertoires in tissue likely differ from TCR repertoires in blood. Pairwise subsampling led to the expectation that sequencing depth would affect the degree of clonotype sharing among donors. Compared with non-shared clonotypes, the clonotypes found in all four sorted-subset donors had higher generation probabilities. Naive subsets generally had larger estimated clonotype richness than memory subsets did. Rarefaction of sorted-subset datasets indicated incomplete sequencing despite the large sequencing depth.

Healthy HIV-negative adults with no recently reported acute infections or vaccinations were included as donors. Only Caucasian adults living in Nashville, Tennessee, USA were represented among the donors. CD4+ T cells were enriched by magnetic negative selection; naive cells were then positively selected on CD45RA, and the negative fraction formed the memory subset. Blood was collected by leukapheresis, and PBMCs were isolated by Ficoll-Histopaque density gradient centrifugation and then cryopreserved in liquid nitrogen vapor phase. Analytical flow cytometry was used to check the purity and quantity of each magnetically sorted T cell population. Each sorted fraction had its genomic DNA isolated and then quantified by UV absorbance on a Nanodrop 2000c. At the junction V is shortened by 5 bases and J by 4 bases, with 2 bases in between. Counted from cysteine to phenylalanine, this CDR3 has 11 amino acids. Of all the DNA, just the CDR3 is kept, 33 bases in frame from base 1. The germline V gene (reference sequence) specifies LNHDA as CDR1 and SQIVND as CDR2.

Using the deep immunoSEQ assay, TCR CDR3 regions were amplified from genomic DNA by multiplex PCR. Extracted genomic DNA from each cell subset was spread evenly across all wells of several immunoSEQ 96-well plates, with each plate serving as a replicate. For sorted subsets, 150 to 200 ng genomic DNA, equal to tens of thousands of T cell genomes, was loaded into each replicate PCR. Purified libraries were quantified with a Qubit 3.0 fluorometer, sized on a Bioanalyzer 2100, and re-quantified with the KAPA Library Quantification kit. A separate single-read 150-cycle Illumina NextSeq 550 flow cell was used to sequence each immunoSEQ 96-well plate. The study's processing was this. The immunoSEQ output contained only junctional sequences without quality scores, so filtering could not match that applied to full-length reads. Sequences were annotated with PyIR, a Python wrapper for IgBLAST v1.9, using IMGT germline references to assign V/J genes and CDR3. Reads were filtered out if the reads had weak V/J assignments (E-value above 1e-6), no CDR3, stop codons, out-of-frame junctions, or ambiguous translated residues. A V3J clonotype was defined by an identical inferred V gene, J gene, and CDR3 amino acid sequence. The percentage overlap between two repertoires was calculated by dividing the number of shared unique clonotypes by the size of the smaller repertoire. Richness of each repertoire was evaluated using RTK rarefaction, the Chao1 estimator, and Recon v2.1 estimates of unobserved clonotypes. For all TCRbeta clonotypes obtained by the gDNA method from a few donors, generation probabilities were computed with OLGA. Held by TCRdb, this immuneACCESS table contains in-frame sequences only and omits some clones. Under half of the omission traces to an unresolved V gene where checked; the cause of the rest is unknown. V, J and clone size derive from that table, while D and trimming were established from the DNA sequence. The sample table holds 1.4 million to 1.5 million clones, of which roughly 96% were seen once. The ten top clones hold approximately 1.2% of the sample.

About this clone: What antigen it recognizes has not been identified. There are no base qualities to consult, and no much larger clone falls within one base.

The specimen sequenced was naive CD4+ T cells sorted from blood. Read against the paper, the sample's cell subset or site label means: CD45RA+ positively selected. The chain couples TRBV19 to TRBJ2-2; the D gene remains uncertain. The TCR was taken from a man under 40 in good health. The CDR3 protein sequence reads: CASSVTGELFF. The nucleotides are TGTGCCAGTAGTGTCACCGGGGAGCTGTTTTTT. When the CDR3 is completed using the reference TRBV19 and TRBJ2-2 genes on either side, the full variable domain is DGGITQSPKYLFRKEGQNVTLSCEQNLNHDAMYWYRQDPGQGLRLIYYSQIVNDFQKGDIAEGYSVSREKKESFPLTVTSAQKNPTAFYLCASSVTGELFFGEGSRLTVL.